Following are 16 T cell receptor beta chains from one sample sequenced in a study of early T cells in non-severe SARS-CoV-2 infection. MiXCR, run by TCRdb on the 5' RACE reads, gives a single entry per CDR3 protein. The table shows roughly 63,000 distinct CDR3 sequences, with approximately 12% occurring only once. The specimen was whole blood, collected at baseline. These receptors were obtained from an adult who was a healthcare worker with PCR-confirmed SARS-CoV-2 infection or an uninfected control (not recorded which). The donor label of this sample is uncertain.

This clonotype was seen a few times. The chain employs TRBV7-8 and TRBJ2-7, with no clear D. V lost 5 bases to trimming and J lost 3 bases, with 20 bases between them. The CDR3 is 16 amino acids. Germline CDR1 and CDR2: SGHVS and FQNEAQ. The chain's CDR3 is CASSLRVGAIGYEQYV. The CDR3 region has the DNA TGTGCCAGCAGCCTACGAGTCGGCGCCATCGGCTACGAGCAGTACGTC.

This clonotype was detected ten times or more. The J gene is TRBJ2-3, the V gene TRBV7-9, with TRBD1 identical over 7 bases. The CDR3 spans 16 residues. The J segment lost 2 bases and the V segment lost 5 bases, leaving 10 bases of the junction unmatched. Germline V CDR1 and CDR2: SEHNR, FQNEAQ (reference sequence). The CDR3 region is CASSPTGVLYTDTQYF. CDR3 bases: TGTGCCAGCAGCCCCACAGGGGTTTTATACACAGATACGCAGTATTTT.

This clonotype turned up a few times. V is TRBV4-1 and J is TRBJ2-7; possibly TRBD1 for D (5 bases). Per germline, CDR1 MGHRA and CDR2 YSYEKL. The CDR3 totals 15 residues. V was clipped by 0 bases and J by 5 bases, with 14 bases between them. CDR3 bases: TGCGCCAGCAGCCAAGATATATTGGGGCAGGACGAGCAGTACGTC. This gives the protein CASSQDILGQDEQYV.

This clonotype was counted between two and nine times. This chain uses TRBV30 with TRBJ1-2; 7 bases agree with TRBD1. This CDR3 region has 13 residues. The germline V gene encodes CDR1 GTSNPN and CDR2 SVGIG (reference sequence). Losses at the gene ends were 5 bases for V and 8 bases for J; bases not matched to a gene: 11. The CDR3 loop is CAWGQDRVSGYTF. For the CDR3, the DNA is TGTGCCTGGGGACAAGACAGGGTGAGCGGCTACACCTTC.

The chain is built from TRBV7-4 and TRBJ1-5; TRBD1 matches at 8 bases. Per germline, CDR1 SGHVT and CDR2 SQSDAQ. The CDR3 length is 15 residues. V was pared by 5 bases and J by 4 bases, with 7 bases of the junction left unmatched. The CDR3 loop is CASSLGDRGNQPQHF. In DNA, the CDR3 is TGTGCCAGCAGCCTAGGCGACAGGGGTAATCAGCCCCAGCATTTT.

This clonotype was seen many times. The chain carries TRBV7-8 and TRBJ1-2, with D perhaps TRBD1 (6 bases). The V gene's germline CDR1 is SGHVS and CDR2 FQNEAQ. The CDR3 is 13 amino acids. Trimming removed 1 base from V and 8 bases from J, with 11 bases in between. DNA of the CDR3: TGTGCCAGCAGCTTAGGGGGGACACAAGGCTACACCTTC. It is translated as CASSLGGTQGYTF.

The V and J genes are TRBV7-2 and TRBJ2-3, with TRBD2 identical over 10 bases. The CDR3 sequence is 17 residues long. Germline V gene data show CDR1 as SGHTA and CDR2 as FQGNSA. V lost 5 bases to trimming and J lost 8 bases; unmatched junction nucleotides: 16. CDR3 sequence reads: CASSLYPSGGRGVTQYF. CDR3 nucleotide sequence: TGTGCCAGCAGCCTATATCCTAGCGGGGGACGAGGGGTTACGCAGTATTTT.

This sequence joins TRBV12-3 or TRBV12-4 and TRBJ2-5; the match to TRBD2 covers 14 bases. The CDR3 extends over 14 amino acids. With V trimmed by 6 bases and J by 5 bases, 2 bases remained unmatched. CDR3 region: CASRTSGGAETQYF. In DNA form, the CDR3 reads TGTGCCAGCAGGACTAGCGGGGGGGCCGAGACCCAGTACTTC.

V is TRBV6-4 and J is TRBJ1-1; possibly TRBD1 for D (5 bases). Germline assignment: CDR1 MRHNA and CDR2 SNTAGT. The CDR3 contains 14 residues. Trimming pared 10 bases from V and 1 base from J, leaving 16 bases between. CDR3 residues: CATRTGRGNTEAFF. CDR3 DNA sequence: TGTGCCACCCGGACGGGTAGGGGGAACACTGAAGCTTTCTTT.

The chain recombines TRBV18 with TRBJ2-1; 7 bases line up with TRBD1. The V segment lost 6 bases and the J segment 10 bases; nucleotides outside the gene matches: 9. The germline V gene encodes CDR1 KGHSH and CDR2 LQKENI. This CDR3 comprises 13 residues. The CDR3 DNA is TGTGCCAGCTCCCCGACAGGGATCAGGGAGCAGTTCTTC. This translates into CASSPTGIREQFF. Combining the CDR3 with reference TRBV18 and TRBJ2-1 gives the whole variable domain NAGVMQNPRHLVRRRGQEARLRCSPMKGHSHVYWYRQLPEEGLKFMVYLQKENIIDESGMPKERFSAEFPKEGPSILRIQQVVRGDSAAYFCASSPTGIREQFFGPGTRLTVL.

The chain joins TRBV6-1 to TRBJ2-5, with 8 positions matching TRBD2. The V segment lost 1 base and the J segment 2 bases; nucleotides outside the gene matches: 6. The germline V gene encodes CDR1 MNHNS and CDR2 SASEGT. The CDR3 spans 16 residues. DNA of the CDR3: TGTGCCAGCAGTGAAGGAGTGAGCGGGGGTCAAGAGACCCAGTACTTC. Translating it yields CASSEGVSGGQETQYF.

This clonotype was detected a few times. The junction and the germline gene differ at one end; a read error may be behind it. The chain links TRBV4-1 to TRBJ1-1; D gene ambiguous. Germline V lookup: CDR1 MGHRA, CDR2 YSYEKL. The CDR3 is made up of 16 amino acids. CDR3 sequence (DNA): TGCGCCAGCAGCCAAGATCGCGAGGGCCCGAACGCTGAAGCTTTCTTT. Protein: CASSQDREGPNAEAFF.

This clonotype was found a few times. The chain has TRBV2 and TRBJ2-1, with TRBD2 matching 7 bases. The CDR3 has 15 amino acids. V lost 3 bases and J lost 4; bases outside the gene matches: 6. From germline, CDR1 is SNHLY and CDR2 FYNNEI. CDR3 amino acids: CASSDAASGYNEQFF. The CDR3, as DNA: TGTGCCAGCAGTGACGCGGCTAGCGGTTACAATGAGCAGTTCTTC.

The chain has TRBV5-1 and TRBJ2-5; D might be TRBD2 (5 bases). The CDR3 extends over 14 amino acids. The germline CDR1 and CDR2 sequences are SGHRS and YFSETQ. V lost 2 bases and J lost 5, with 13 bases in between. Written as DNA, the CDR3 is TGCGCCAGCAGCTTACAGCGGCCGGGGGAGACCCAGTACTTC. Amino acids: CASSLQRPGETQYF.

CDR3 in amino acids: CASSFGRNSGNTIYF. The CDR3 DNA follows: TGTGCCAGCAGTTTTGGCAGGAACTCTGGAAACACCATATATTTT. The chain uses TRBV12-3 or TRBV12-4 and TRBJ1-3; D is unclear. Trimming stripped 3 bases from V and 0 bases from J, with 9 bases between. The CDR3 extends over 15 amino acids.

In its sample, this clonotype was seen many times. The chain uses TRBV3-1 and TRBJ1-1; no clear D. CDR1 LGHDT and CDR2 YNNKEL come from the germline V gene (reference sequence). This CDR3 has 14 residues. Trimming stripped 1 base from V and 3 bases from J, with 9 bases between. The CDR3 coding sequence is TGTGCCAGCAGCCAAGGTGGATTCGACACTGAAGCTTTCTTT. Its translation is CASSQGGFDTEAFF.